This T cell receptor (beta chain) was captured in a study of cytomegalovirus exposure and HLA in healthy donors. Use of 60 Vbeta and 13 Jbeta primers characterized the PCR. The assay was immunoSEQ multiplex PCR, and TCRdb's table has in-frame clones only and misses some. The sample includes some 130,000 clones, approximately 80% of them seen just once. The CDR3 is 16 residues long. Per the germline V gene, CDR1 is SQVTM and CDR2 is ANQGSEA. The junction had 15 bases not matched to a gene; V was cut back by 3 bases and J by 8 bases. The sequencing sample was made of PBMCs. The receptor was isolated from a man aged 25-40 years in good health and CMV-seronegative. The V gene is TRBV29-1, the J gene TRBJ2-1; 8 bases agree with TRBD2. The CDR3 is CSVDPRTSRRDDEQFF. The CDR3 coding sequence is TGCAGCGTTGACCCCAGGACTAGCCGGAGAGACGATGAGCAGTTCTTC.